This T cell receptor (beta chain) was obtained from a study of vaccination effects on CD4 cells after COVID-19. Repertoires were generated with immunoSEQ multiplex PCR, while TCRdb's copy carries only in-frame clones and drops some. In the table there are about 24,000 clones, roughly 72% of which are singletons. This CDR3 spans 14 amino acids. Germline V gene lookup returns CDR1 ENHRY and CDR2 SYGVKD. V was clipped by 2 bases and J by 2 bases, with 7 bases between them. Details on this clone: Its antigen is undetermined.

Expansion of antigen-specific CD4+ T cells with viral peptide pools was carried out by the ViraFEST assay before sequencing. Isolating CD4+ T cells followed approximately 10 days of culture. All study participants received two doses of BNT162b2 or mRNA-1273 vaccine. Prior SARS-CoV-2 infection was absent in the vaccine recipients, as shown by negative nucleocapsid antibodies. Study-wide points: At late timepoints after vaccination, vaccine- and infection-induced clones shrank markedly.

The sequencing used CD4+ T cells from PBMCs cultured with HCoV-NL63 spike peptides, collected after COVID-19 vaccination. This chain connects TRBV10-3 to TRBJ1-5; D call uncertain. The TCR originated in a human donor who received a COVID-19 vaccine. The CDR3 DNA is TGTGCCATCAGTGAGGGTATTGGCAATCAGCCCCAGCATTTT. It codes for CAISEGIGNQPQHF.